The T cell receptor beta chain under discussion was sequenced for a study of CD8 T cells in ankylosing spondylitis. General study findings and limits: Researchers report that disease-linked clones proved CD8+ and relatively rare in peripheral blood. Ankylosing spondylitis blood seemed to carry a telltale TCR beta motif made of about 8 highly homologous variants. Disease-associated clones were reportedly significantly overrepresented in matched ankylosing spondylitis synovial fluid.

Using quantitative 5'-RACE with molecular barcodes, the authors made TCR beta libraries. MiXCR, applied by TCRdb to the 5' RACE reads, yields one record per CDR3 protein. The sample holds about 330,000 distinct CDR3 sequences, around 7.6% seen once. Germline V gene data show CDR1 as SGHAT and CDR2 as FQNNGV. V was cut by 4 bases and J by 15 bases, with 24 bases left in between. This CDR3 region has 15 residues. To note about this clonotype: Its cognate antigen is unknown.

This chain uses TRBV11-2 with TRBJ1-4; unclear D gene. Source material: blood, either unsorted or a sorted T cell fraction (not recorded which). The receptor comes from a male donor with ankylosing spondylitis. The CDR3 DNA follows: TGTGCCAGCAGCTCTATAACTCCGGGCCGCGCGACGGTGTTTTTT. Its translation: CASSSITPGRATVFF.